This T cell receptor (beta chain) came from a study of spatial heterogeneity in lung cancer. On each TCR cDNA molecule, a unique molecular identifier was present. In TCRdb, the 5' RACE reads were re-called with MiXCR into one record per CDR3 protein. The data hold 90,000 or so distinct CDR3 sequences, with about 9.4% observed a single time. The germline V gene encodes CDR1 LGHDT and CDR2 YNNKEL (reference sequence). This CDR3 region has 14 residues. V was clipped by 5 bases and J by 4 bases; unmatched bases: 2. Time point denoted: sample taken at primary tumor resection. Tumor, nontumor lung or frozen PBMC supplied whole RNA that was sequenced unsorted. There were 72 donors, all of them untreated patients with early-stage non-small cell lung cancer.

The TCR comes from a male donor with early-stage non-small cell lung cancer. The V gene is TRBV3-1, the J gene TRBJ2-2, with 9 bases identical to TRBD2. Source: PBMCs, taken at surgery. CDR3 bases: TGTGCCAGCAGCTTGGGACTAGCCACCGGGGAGCTGTTTTTT. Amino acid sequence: CASSLGLATGELFF.